The 20 T cell receptor beta chains below all came from one sample that was sequenced in a study of cytomegalovirus exposure and HLA in healthy donors. The study ran its PCR with 60 Vbeta and 13 Jbeta primers. Repertoires were generated with immunoSEQ multiplex PCR, while TCRdb's copy carries only in-frame clones and drops some. The sample holds 200,000 or so clones; approximately 81% are singletons and the top ten take 0.2% to 0.3%. Sequencing was performed on PBMCs. Receptors originate from a boy aged 5-17 years in good health and CMV-seronegative.

The rearrangement joins TRBV18 to TRBJ2-1; TRBD2 might be the D (6 bases). Trimming took 3 bases from V and 4 from J, leaving 19 bases between them. The CDR3 covers 17 residues. Germline CDR1 reads KGHSH; CDR2 reads LQKENI. The CDR3 nucleotides read TGTGCCAGCTCACCTACAGGAGGAGGGCAGGGTTACAATGAGCAGTTCTTC. Translated: CASSPTGGGQGYNEQFF.

The CDR3 reads CASSPLRAADEQYF. The DNA for the CDR3 is TGCGCCAGCAGCCCCCTTAGAGCTGCCGACGAGCAGTACTTC. The V gene is TRBV5-1, the J gene TRBJ2-7, with D unclear. V dropped 4 bases and J dropped 5 bases, with 16 bases sitting between them. The CDR3 is 14 amino acids. Germline CDR1 and CDR2: SGHRS and YFSETQ.

This clone has just a few counts. The chain joins TRBV5-1 to TRBJ1-4, with a possible D match to TRBD1 (5 bases). Germline CDR1 SGHRS, CDR2 YFSETQ. Trimming shortened V by 3 bases and J by 6 bases, and 12 bases separated the two germline ends. This CDR3 has 14 amino acids. The CDR3 loop reads CASSSSGSDEKLFF. As DNA, the CDR3 is TGCGCCAGCAGCTCCTCAGGGTCAGATGAAAAACTGTTTTTT.

The chain couples TRBV19 to TRBJ1-1; D unresolved. The V gene's germline CDR1 is LNHDA and CDR2 SQIVND (reference sequence). This CDR3 is 14 amino acids long. V was pared by 5 bases and J by 7 bases, with 17 bases between. The CDR3 is CASSPKVNYGEAFF. CDR3 DNA sequence: TGTGCCAGTAGTCCAAAAGTTAATTACGGTGAAGCTTTCTTT.

This sequence joins TRBV10-3 and TRBJ2-2, with D uncertain. The CDR3 length is 14 residues. Trimming cost V 7 bases and J 3 bases, with 12 bases left between them. Germline loops: CDR1 ENHRY, CDR2 SYGVKD. The CDR3 sequence: CAIKRLVDTGELFF. CDR3 DNA: TGTGCCATCAAGAGGCTAGTCGACACCGGGGAGCTGTTTTTT.

The rearrangement links TRBV28 to TRBJ1-2, with a possible D match to TRBD1 (5 bases). The V end was cut by 6 bases, the J end by 2 bases, with 13 bases between. This CDR3 is 14 amino acids long. Germline CDR1 is MDHEN and CDR2 is SYDVKM. The chain's CDR3 is CASSPYRGNYGYTF. The CDR3 coding sequence is TGTGCCAGCAGCCCCTACCGGGGGAACTATGGCTACACCTTC.

The CDR3 here is CASSNSPQGLGFF. CDR3 in DNA: TGTGCCAGTAGTAACTCCCCCCAGGGACTAGGCTTCTTC. The chain combines TRBV19 with TRBJ2-1, with TRBD2 matching 8 bases. V lost 4 bases and J lost 16; bases outside the gene matches: 12. The V gene's germline CDR1 is LNHDA and CDR2 SQIVND (reference sequence). The length of the CDR3 is 13 residues.

The chain is built from TRBV9 and TRBJ2-1; a possible D gene is TRBD2 (6 bases). Trimming took 3 bases from V and 5 from J, leaving 21 bases between them. Germline CDR1 and CDR2: SGDLS and YYNGEE. CDR3 length: 17 residues. CDR3 in amino acids: CASSEIAEPQPNNEQFF. Written as DNA, the CDR3 is TGTGCCAGCAGCGAAATAGCGGAGCCACAACCGAACAATGAGCAGTTCTTC.

This clone came up once. This chain connects TRBV5-1 to TRBJ1-2; D is unresolved. CDR3 length equals 12 residues. V lost 4 bases and J lost 3, with 7 bases in between. CDR1 is SGHRS, CDR2 YFSETQ, per germline. This chain's CDR3 is CASSGRDYGYTF. As DNA, the CDR3 is TGCGCCAGCAGCGGGAGGGACTATGGCTACACCTTC.

The chain uses TRBV9 and TRBJ1-1, with a tentative D call TRBD1 (6 bases). The length of the CDR3 is 16 residues. V shed 3 bases and J shed 3 bases, with 18 bases lying between them. Germline V gene lookup returns CDR1 SGDLS and CDR2 YYNGEE. DNA for the CDR3: TGTGCCAGCAGCGAAGGACAGATACCTCCCTACACTGAAGCTTTCTTT. It codes for CASSEGQIPPYTEAFF.

The gene calls are TRBV13 and TRBJ1-2; TRBD1 agrees at 7 bases. Germline CDR1 reads PRHDT; CDR2 reads FYEKMQ (reference sequence). J gave up 4 bases and V 4 bases, and 6 bases lay outside the gene matches. The CDR3 runs to 14 residues. CDR3 residues: CASSSPDRSYGYTF. In DNA, the CDR3 is TGTGCCAGCAGCTCCCCGGACAGGTCCTATGGCTACACCTTC.

The chain carries TRBV19 and TRBJ2-3; 7 positions agree with TRBD1. Germline V gene data show CDR1 as LNHDA and CDR2 as SQIVND (reference sequence). The ends lost 3 bases at V and 6 bases at J; junction bases unmatched: 3. This CDR3 has 13 residues. The CDR3 nucleotides are TGTGCCAGTAGTATGGGACAGCTGGATACGCAGTATTTT. This translates into CASSMGQLDTQYF.

The chain carries TRBV7-2 and TRBJ1-2; D is uncertain. CDR3 size: 12 residues. Trimming cost V 1 base and J 4 bases, with 4 bases left between them. Germline loops: CDR1 SGHTA, CDR2 FQGNSA. CDR3 bases: TGTGCCAGCAGCTTAGTAGTCTATGGCTACACCTTC. It translates to CASSLVVYGYTF. Based on the CDR3 plus reference TRBV7-2 and TRBJ1-2, the full variable domain is GAGVSQSPSNKVTEKGKDVELRCDPISGHTALYWYRQSLGQGLEFLIYFQGNSAPDKSGLPSDRFSAERTGGSVSTLTIQRTQQEDSAVYLCASSLVVYGYTFGSGTRLTVV.

This sequence joins TRBV9 and TRBJ2-1, with 8 positions matching TRBD2. Germline assignment: CDR1 SGDLS and CDR2 YYNGEE. The ends lost 7 bases at V and 0 bases at J; junction bases unmatched: 9. The CDR3 totals 16 residues. CDR3 coding DNA: TGTGCCAGCGGATTTGGCGGGACTAGCTCCTACAATGAGCAGTTCTTC. Translating it yields CASGFGGTSSYNEQFF.

The chain is built from TRBV5-4 and TRBJ2-5, with TRBD2 matching over 7 bases. The CDR3 contains 16 residues. Per the germline V gene, CDR1 is SGHNT and CDR2 is YYREEE (reference sequence). V dropped 0 bases and J dropped 5; count of bases not matched to a gene: 10. CDR3 in amino acids: CASSLAAGSSGETQYF. CDR3 DNA: TGTGCCAGCAGCTTGGCCGCAGGGAGTAGCGGGGAGACCCAGTACTTC.

This clone was observed a few times. This chain links TRBV7-9 with TRBJ2-6; TRBD1 might be the D (8 bases). The CDR3 consists of 16 residues. The germline V gene encodes CDR1 SEHNR and CDR2 FQNEAQ (reference sequence). Trimming cost V 2 bases and J 3 bases, with 11 bases left between them. This CDR3 is CASSLTGGVGANVLTF. The CDR3 DNA reads as TGTGCCAGCAGCTTAACAGGGGGGGTTGGGGCCAACGTCCTGACTTTC.

In its sample, this clone was seen a few times. V and J are TRBV25-1 and TRBJ2-5; TRBD1 agrees at 9 bases. This CDR3 spans 13 amino acids. CDR1 is MGHDK, CDR2 SYGVNS, per germline. The V and J ends lost 9 bases and 5 bases, in that order; junction bases with no gene match: 7. Here the CDR3 DNA reads TGTGCCAGTCACAGGGGGCTAGGGGAGACCCAGTACTTC. Residues: CASHRGLGETQYF.

This clone appeared a few times. V usage is TRBV9 and J usage is TRBJ2-1; D call uncertain. The CDR3 is 16 amino acids. The V gene's germline CDR1 is SGDLS and CDR2 YYNGEE. V was trimmed by 4 bases and J by 0 bases, leaving 14 bases between them. Written as DNA, the CDR3 is TGTGCCAGCAGCCTGAGTCGCCACAGCTCCTACAATGAGCAGTTCTTC. It is translated as CASSLSRHSSYNEQFF.

This chain joins TRBV10-3 and TRBJ2-5, with 14 bases matching TRBD2. The junction had 3 bases not matched to a gene; V was cut back by 4 bases and J by 5 bases. This CDR3 has 15 amino acids. The germline CDR1 and CDR2 sequences are ENHRY and SYGVKD. This chain's CDR3 is CAISGLAGGTETQYF. The CDR3, as DNA: TGTGCCATCAGTGGACTAGCGGGAGGGACCGAGACCCAGTACTTC.

This chain uses TRBV5-6 with TRBJ1-3; D is unclear. The CDR3 loop spans 15 amino acids. The V gene's germline CDR1 is SGHDT and CDR2 YYEEEE. The V end was cut by 0 bases, the J end by 7 bases, with 14 bases between. The CDR3 DNA reads TGTGCCAGCAGCTTGGTCACGGGGATTGTGAACACCATATATTTT. It is translated as CASSLVTGIVNTIYF.